A single sample is the source of the 2 T cell receptor beta chains below, sequenced in a study of a mutant IDH1 vaccine in newly diagnosed glioma. Only in-frame clones appear in the TCRdb table, and some are missing; sequencing was by immunoSEQ multiplex PCR. The sample records approximately 70,000 clones, about four fifths being singletons. Time point in this sample: baseline, week 1 (first vaccination visit). As to treatment: pre-vaccination baseline after standard-of-care therapy. The specimen was PBMCs, collected from a glioma patient treated with radiotherapy, temozolomide or both. Source of these receptors: a man in his fifties or sixties with glioma.

The V and J genes are TRBV5-4 and TRBJ2-2; 9 positions agree with TRBD1. Germline trimming cut 2 bases from V and 6 bases from J; bases unmatched to any gene: 8. Germline values: CDR1 SGHNT, CDR2 YYREEE (reference sequence). This CDR3 contains 16 residues. In DNA form, the CDR3 reads TGTGCCAGCAGCTTTAGGGAACAGGGGGCGGCCGGGGAGCTGTTTTTT. As protein: CASSFREQGAAGELFF.

V gene TRBV6-5 combines with J gene TRBJ1-1; 8 nucleotides line up with TRBD1. Germline V CDR1 and CDR2: MNHEY, SVGAGI. V shed 3 bases and J 10 bases; nucleotides not matched to a gene: 10. This CDR3 has 14 amino acids. The CDR3 DNA reads as TGTGCCAGCAGTTATGGACAGGGCCCATTGGGAGCTTTCTTT. This translates into CASSYGQGPLGAFF.